The 9 T cell receptor beta chains below all came from one sample that was sequenced in a study of response to subunit inactivated influenza vaccine. TCRdb fed the RT-PCR reads into MiXCR, producing one record per CDR3 protein. In the table there are 800,000 or so distinct CDR3 sequences, around 20% of which are singletons. Sequences were derived from PBMCs from blood, sampled 5 to 6 days after vaccination. These receptors were taken from a man aged 50-60 years who received an inactivated influenza vaccine.

The rearrangement links TRBV6-2 or TRBV6-3 to TRBJ2-5; 8 bases line up with TRBD1. CDR1 MNHEY and CDR2 SVGEGT come from the germline V gene. V gave up 5 bases and J gave up 5 bases; unmatched junction bases: 13. The CDR3 consists of 16 residues. The CDR3, as DNA: TGTGCCAGCAGTAGACAGGGGATAAGGGCGTTTGAGACCCAGTACTTC. Protein product: CASSRQGIRAFETQYF.

This clonotype was recorded at least ten times. The chain links TRBV29-1 to TRBJ2-7; tentatively, D is TRBD1 (5 bases). This CDR3 spans 13 amino acids. In germline, CDR1 is SQVTM, CDR2 ANQGSEA. V was shortened by 3 bases and J by 0 bases, with 9 bases between the two germline ends. The CDR3 nucleotides are TGCAGCGTTGAGATTGGGGCCTCCTACGAGCAGTACTTC. It specifies CSVEIGASYEQYF.

This chain links TRBV5-1 with TRBJ2-7; D unresolved. CDR3 length: 12 residues. In germline, CDR1 is SGHRS, CDR2 YFSETQ. V was shortened by 4 bases and J by 3 bases, with 8 bases between the two germline ends. CDR3 in DNA: TGCGCCAGCAGCGCCACGAACTACGAGCAGTACTTC. Translated: CASSATNYEQYF.

This clonotype was seen only a few times. This chain joins TRBV19 and TRBJ2-1; 8 positions agree with TRBD2. The CDR3 runs to 15 residues. Trimming removed 5 bases from V and 5 bases from J; junction bases left unmatched: 8. Germline lookup yields CDR1 LNHDA and CDR2 SQIVND (reference sequence). The CDR3 protein is CASSFGVAGHNEQFF. The CDR3 DNA reads as TGTGCCAGTAGTTTCGGAGTAGCGGGGCACAATGAGCAGTTCTTC.

This clonotype showed up just a few times. V usage is TRBV5-1 and J usage is TRBJ2-5; tentatively, D is TRBD2 (6 bases). Trimming took 0 bases from V and 13 from J, leaving 22 bases between them. This CDR3 is 15 amino acids long. Germline loops: CDR1 SGHRS, CDR2 YFSETQ. The CDR3 nucleotides read TGCGCCAGCAGCTTGGAAGGAGGGAGGACGCACTTAGGGTACTTC. Protein sequence: CASSLEGGRTHLGYF.

This chain joins TRBV10-3 and TRBJ1-5, with 8 bases lining up with TRBD1. Germline V gene data show CDR1 as ENHRY and CDR2 as SYGVKD. V lost 10 bases, J lost 2 bases, and 13 bases stayed unmatched. The CDR3 runs 16 residues. CDR3 in amino acids: CASGQGEGGGNQPQHF. The CDR3 coding sequence is TGTGCCAGCGGACAGGGTGAAGGAGGAGGCAATCAGCCCCAGCATTTT.

The chain combines TRBV28 with TRBJ1-1; D unclear. The CDR3 loop spans 12 amino acids. The germline V gene has CDR1 MDHEN and CDR2 SYDVKM. V lost 4 bases and J lost 6, with 9 bases in between. CDR3 sequence: CASSYDESEAFF. CDR3 nucleotides: TGTGCCAGCAGTTATGACGAATCTGAAGCTTTCTTT.

The rearrangement joins TRBV18 to TRBJ2-3; D remains unclear. The germline CDR1 and CDR2 sequences are KGHSH and LQKENI. The CDR3 extends over 14 amino acids. Trimming cost V 1 base and J 6 bases, with 11 bases left between them. For the CDR3, the DNA is TGTGCCAGCTCACCACTAGCCAGTGTGGATACGCAGTATTTT. As protein: CASSPLASVDTQYF.

The J gene is TRBJ2-3, the V gene TRBV20-1, with 9 positions matching TRBD1. The J segment lost 0 bases and the V segment lost 3 bases, leaving 4 bases of the junction unmatched. CDR1 and CDR2 from the germline V gene are DFQATT and SNEGSKA (reference sequence). The CDR3 loop spans 15 amino acids. The CDR3 sequence is CSASDRGDSTDTQYF. The DNA of the CDR3 is TGCAGTGCTAGTGACAGGGGGGACAGCACAGATACGCAGTATTTT.